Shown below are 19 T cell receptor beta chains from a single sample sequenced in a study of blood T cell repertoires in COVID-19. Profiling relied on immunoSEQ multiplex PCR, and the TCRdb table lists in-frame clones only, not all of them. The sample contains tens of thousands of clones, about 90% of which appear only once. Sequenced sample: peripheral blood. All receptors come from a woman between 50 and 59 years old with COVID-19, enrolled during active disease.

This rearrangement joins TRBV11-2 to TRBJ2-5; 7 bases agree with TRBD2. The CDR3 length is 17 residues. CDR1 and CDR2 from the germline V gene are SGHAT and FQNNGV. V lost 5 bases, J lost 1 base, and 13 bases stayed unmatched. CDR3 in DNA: TGTGCCAGCAGCCGTCCCCAAATAGCGGGCTTCCAAGAGACCCAGTACTTC. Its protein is CASSRPQIAGFQETQYF.

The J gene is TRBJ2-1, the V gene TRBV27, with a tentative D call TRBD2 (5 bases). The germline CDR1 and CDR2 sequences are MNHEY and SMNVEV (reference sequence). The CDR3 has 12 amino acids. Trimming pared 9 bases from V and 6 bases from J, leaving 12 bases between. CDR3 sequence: CASGRAGNEQFF. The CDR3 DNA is TGTGCCAGTGGAAGGGCGGGCAATGAGCAGTTCTTC.

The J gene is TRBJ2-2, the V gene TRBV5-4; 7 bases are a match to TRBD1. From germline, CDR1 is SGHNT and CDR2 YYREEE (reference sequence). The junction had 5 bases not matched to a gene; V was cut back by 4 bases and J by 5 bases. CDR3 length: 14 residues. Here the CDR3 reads CASSVGTATGELFF. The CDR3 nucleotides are TGTGCCAGCAGCGTCGGGACAGCTACCGGGGAGCTGTTTTTT.

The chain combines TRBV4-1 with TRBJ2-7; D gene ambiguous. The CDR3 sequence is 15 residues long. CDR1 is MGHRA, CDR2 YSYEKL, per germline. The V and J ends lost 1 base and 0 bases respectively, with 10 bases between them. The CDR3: CASSQVGRRSYEQYF. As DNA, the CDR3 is TGCGCCAGCAGCCAAGTGGGCCGCCGCTCCTACGAGCAGTACTTC.

DNA for the CDR3: TGTGCCAGCAGTTTACAGGACTGGAGCTCTGGAAACACCATATATTTT. Translating it yields CASSLQDWSSGNTIYF. The genes are TRBV28 and TRBJ1-3, with D hard to call. V lost 2 bases, J lost 0 bases, and 11 bases lay in between. The CDR3 runs to 16 residues. Germline loops: CDR1 MDHEN, CDR2 SYDVKM.

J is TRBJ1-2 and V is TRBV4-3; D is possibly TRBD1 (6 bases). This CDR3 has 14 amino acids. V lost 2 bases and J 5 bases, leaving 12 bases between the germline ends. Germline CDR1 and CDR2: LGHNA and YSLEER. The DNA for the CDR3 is TGCGCCAGCAGCCAATCGACAGGAGGATATGGCTACACCTTC. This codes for CASSQSTGGYGYTF.

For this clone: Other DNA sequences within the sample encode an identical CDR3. The CDR3 protein is CASSSTSGSRTGELFF. The CDR3 coding sequence is TGTGCCAGCAGCTCTACTAGCGGGAGCAGAACCGGGGAGCTGTTTTTT. This chain connects TRBV7-3 to TRBJ2-2; 11 bases are shared with TRBD2. The CDR3 length is 16 residues. V trimming: 4 bases; J trimming: 5 bases; junction bases outside the gene matches: 6. CDR1 SGHTA and CDR2 FQGTGA come from the germline V gene.

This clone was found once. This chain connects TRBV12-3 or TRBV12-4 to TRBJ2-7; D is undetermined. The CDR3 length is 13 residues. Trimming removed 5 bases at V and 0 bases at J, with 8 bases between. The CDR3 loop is CASSPSLSYEQYF. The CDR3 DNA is TGTGCCAGCAGTCCAAGCCTCTCCTACGAGCAGTACTTC.

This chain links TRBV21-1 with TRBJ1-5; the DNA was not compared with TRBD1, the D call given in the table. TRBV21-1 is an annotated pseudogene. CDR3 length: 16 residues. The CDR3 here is CASSKFLDRSNQPQHF. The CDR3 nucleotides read TGTGCCAGCAGCAAATTTCTGGACAGGAGCAATCAGCCCCAGCATTTT.

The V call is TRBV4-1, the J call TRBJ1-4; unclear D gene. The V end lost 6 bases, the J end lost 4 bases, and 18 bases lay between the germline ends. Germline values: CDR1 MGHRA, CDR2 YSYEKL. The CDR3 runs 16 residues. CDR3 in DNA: TGCGCCAGCAGTCGAAAACGGGAGACCCTTAATGAAAAACTGTTTTTT. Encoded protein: CASSRKRETLNEKLFF.

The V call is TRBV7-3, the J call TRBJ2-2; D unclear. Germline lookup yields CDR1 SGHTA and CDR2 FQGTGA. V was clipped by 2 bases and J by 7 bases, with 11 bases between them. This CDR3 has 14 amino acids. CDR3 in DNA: TGTGCCAGCAGCTTAGCGCCCATGCTCGGGGAGCTGTTTTTT. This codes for CASSLAPMLGELFF.

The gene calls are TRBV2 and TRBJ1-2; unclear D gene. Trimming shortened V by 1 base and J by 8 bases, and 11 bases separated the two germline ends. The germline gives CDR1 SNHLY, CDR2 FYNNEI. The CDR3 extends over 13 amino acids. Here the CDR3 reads CASSEVLSLGYTF. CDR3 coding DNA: TGTGCCAGCAGTGAAGTTCTCAGTTTAGGCTACACCTTC.

CDR3 loop: CASSPGTSEPKTETQYF. For the CDR3, the DNA is TGTGCCAGCAGCCCCGGGACTAGCGAGCCAAAAACTGAGACCCAGTACTTC. The chain recombines TRBV11-3 with TRBJ2-5; 10 bases map to TRBD2. CDR1 and CDR2 from the germline V gene are SGHNT and YENEEA. This CDR3 is built from 17 residues. The trim removed 5 bases at V and 5 bases at J, leaving 14 bases unmatched.

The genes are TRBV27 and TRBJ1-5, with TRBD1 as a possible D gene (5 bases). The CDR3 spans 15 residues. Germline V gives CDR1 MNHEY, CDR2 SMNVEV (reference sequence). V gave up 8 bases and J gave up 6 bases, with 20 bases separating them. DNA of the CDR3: TGTGCCAGCCATAGTATAGGGCAGGGAGGTCAGCCCCAGCATTTT. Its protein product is CASHSIGQGGQPQHF.

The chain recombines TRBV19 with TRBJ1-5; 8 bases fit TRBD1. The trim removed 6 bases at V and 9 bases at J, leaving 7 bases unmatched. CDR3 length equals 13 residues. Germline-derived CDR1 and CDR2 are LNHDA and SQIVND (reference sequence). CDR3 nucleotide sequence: TGTGCCAGTAGGAAACAGGGGGAGCTGCCCCAGCATTTT. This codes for CASRKQGELPQHF.

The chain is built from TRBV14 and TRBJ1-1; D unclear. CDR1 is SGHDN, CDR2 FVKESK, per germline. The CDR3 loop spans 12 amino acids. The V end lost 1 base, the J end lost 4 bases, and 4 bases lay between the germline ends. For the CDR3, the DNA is TGTGCCAGCAGCCAAGTTAGCACTGAAGCTTTCTTT. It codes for CASSQVSTEAFF.

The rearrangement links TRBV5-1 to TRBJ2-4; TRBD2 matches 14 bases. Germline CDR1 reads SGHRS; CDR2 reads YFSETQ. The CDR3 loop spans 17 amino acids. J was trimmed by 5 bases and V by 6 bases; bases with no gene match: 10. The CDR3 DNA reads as TGCGCCAGCAAAGGACTAGCGGGAGGTTCCCGGCAAAACATTCAGTACTTC. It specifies CASKGLAGGSRQNIQYF.

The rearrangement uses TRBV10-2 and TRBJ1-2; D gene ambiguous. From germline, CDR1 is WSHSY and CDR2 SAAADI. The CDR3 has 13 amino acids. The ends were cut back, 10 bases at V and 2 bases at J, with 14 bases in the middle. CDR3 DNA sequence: TGCGCCACCACGGGTTTAGGAAACTATGGCTACACCTTC. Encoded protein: CATTGLGNYGYTF.

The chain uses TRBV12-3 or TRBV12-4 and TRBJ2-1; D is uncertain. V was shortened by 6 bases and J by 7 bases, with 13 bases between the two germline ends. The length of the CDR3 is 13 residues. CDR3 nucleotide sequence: TGTGCCAGCAGGCCGTCCGTCAGGAATGAGCAGTTCTTC. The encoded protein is CASRPSVRNEQFF.